This T cell receptor (beta chain) was sequenced in a study of prognosis after radiotherapy for stage I lung cancer. Whole-study context: Patients (around 13 men, six or seven women) were aged about 53 to 85, median around 68 years. SBRT radiotherapy used 3 to 5 fractions and a biologically effective dose of at least 100 Gy.

Two rounds of multiplex PCR amplified TCR beta CDR3 from genomic DNA. The authors ran first-round PCR with primers specific to each TRBV and TRBJ gene. TCRdb reprocessed the multiplex PCR reads with MiXCR, giving one entry per CDR3 protein. The sample carries around 17,000 distinct CDR3 sequences, 25% to 30% recorded once. In this sample, this clonotype turned up many times. This CDR3 has 16 residues. CDR1 is ENHRY and CDR2 is SYGVKD in the germline V gene. Trimming took 6 bases from V and 5 from J; bases not matched to a gene: 5. The source of this sequence is a donor of 50 years or more with non-small cell lung cancer. V gene TRBV10-3 combines with J gene TRBJ2-3; 16 nucleotides agree with TRBD2. Sequencing was performed on PBMCs, taken before or after stereotactic body radiation therapy (not recorded which). CDR3 sequence reads: CAISGTSGRAGDTQYF. CDR3 nucleotide sequence: TGTGCCATCAGCGGGACTAGCGGGAGGGCCGGAGATACGCAGTATTTT.